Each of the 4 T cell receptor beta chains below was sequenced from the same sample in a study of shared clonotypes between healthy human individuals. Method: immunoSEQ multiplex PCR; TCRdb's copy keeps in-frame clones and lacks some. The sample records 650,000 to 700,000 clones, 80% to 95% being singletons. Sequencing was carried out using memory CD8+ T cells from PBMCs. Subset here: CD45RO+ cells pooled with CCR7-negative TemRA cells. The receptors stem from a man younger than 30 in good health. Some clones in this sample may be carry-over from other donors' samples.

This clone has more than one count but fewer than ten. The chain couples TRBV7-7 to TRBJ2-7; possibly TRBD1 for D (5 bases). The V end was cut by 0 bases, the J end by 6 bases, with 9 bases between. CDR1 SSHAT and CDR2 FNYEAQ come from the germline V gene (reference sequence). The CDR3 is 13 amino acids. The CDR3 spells CASSLAVGREQYF. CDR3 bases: TGTGCCAGCAGCTTAGCTGTGGGGCGCGAGCAGTACTTC.

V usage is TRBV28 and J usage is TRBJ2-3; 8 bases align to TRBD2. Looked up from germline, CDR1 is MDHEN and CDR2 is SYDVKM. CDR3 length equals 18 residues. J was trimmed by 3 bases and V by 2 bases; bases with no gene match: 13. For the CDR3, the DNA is TGTGCCAGCAGTTTAGGGTACGGCGGGGGGCTAGATACAGATACGCAGTATTTT. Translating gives CASSLGYGGGLDTDTQYF.

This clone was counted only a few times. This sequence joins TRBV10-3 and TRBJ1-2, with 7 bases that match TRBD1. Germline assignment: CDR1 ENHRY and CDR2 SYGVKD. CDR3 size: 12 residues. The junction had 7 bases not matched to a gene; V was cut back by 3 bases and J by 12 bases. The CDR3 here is CAISDSDRSDTF. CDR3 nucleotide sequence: TGTGCCATCAGTGACTCGGACAGGTCCGACACCTTC.

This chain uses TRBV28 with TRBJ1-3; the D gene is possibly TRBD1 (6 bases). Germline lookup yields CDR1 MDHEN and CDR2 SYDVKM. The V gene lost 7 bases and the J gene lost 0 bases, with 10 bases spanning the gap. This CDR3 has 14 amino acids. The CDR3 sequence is CASTWDTSGNTIYF. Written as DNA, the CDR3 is TGTGCCAGCACCTGGGACACCTCTGGAAACACCATATATTTT.